Below are 21 T cell receptor beta chains sequenced from a single sample in a study of regulatory T cells in long-lasting Graves disease. To make TCR beta libraries, researchers used iRepertoire HTBI primers and Arm-PCR of CDR3 regions. MiXCR, run by TCRdb on the multiplex PCR reads, gives a single entry per CDR3 protein. This sample has hundreds of thousands of distinct CDR3 sequences; around 16% occur once, and the top ten carry around 25%. Time point indicated: newly diagnosed GD, antithyroid drugs for less than 3 months. Extracted RNA from PBMCs served as the source of the TCR library. These data were also filed under a second study, of T cells in Graves' hyperthyroidism and ophthalmopathy.

This specimen consisted of peripheral blood mononuclear cells (PBMCs), obtained at new diagnosis, from a patient treated with antithyroid drugs. Every receptor here comes from a woman aged 35-65 years with Graves disease.

With regard to this clonotype: Being one base from a much bigger clone, this may be a read error. The V and J genes are TRBV12-3 or TRBV12-4 and TRBJ1-2, with 11 bases identical to TRBD1. This CDR3 has 16 residues. Trimming cost V 6 bases and J 7 bases; bases outside gene matches: 13. The CDR3 reads CASSHRSRTGGSGYTF. CDR3 nucleotides: TGTGCCAGCAGCCACAGATCCCGGACAGGGGGCTCTGGCTACACCTTC.

To note about this clonotype: This may stem from a read error, because a much larger clone lies one nucleotide away. DNA for the CDR3: TGCAGTGCTAGCGCGGGGTACACCGGGGAGCTGTTTTTT. This gives the protein CSASAGYTGELFF. V is TRBV20-1 and J is TRBJ2-2, with a tentative D call TRBD2 (6 bases). The length of the CDR3 is 13 residues. Trimming took 3 bases from V and 3 from J, leaving 8 bases between them. Germline V gene sequence: CDR1 DFQATT, CDR2 SNEGSKA (reference sequence).

J is TRBJ1-1 and V is TRBV12-5; D gene uncertain. V shed 2 bases and J shed 0 bases, with 13 bases lying between them. CDR1 and CDR2 from the germline V gene are LGHNT and FRNRAP. This CDR3 region has 16 residues. CDR3 loop: CASGLPQTEMNTEAFF. The CDR3 nucleotides read TGTGCTAGTGGTTTGCCCCAGACGGAAATGAACACTGAAGCTTTCTTT.

Worth noting for this clonotype: Compared with germline, one end of the junction differs, possibly owing to a read error. J is TRBJ2-5 and V is TRBV3-1, with 7 positions matching TRBD2. The V gene's germline CDR1 is LGHDT and CDR2 YNNKEL (reference sequence). The CDR3 length is 15 residues. CDR3 region: CASSQGAGPQEAQYF. The CDR3 bases are TGTGCCAGCAGCCAGGGAGCGGGACCCCAAGAGGCCCAGTACTTC.

This clonotype has at least ten counts. The V and J genes are TRBV29-1 and TRBJ2-2; 8 bases line up with TRBD1. Looked up from germline, CDR1 is SQVTM and CDR2 is ANQGSEA. V was clipped by 6 bases and J by 1 base; unmatched bases: 7. The CDR3 has 15 amino acids. The CDR3 loop reads CSVQRGTGNTGELFF. Here the CDR3 DNA reads TGCAGCGTCCAAAGGGGGACAGGGAACACCGGGGAGCTGTTTTTT.

This clonotype was seen only a few times. An end of the junction does not agree with germline; a read error may underlie this. The rearrangement joins TRBV7-7 to TRBJ2-3, with D perhaps matching TRBD1 (5 bases). The CDR3 covers 18 residues. The germline CDR1 and CDR2 sequences are SSHAT and FNYEAQ (reference sequence). As DNA, the CDR3 is TGTGCTAGCAGCTTAGGACCCAAAAAGGGGTCTGGCACAGATACGCAGTATTTT. Its translation: CASSLGPKKGSGTDTQYF.

This clonotype has at least ten counts. The J gene is TRBJ2-1, the V gene TRBV6-1; 16 bases map to TRBD2. The CDR3 loop spans 17 amino acids. In germline, CDR1 is MNHNS, CDR2 SASEGT. V shed 7 bases and J 10 bases; nucleotides not matched to a gene: 13. DNA for the CDR3: TGTGCCAGCACCCCGGGGGGGACTAGCGGGGGGGTGGTAGAGCAGTTCTTC. This gives the protein CASTPGGTSGGVVEQFF.

This clonotype was detected ten times or more. V usage is TRBV7-2 and J usage is TRBJ1-1; no definite D call. CDR3 size: 15 residues. CDR1 SGHTA and CDR2 FQGNSA come from the germline V gene. Trimming left V 2 bases short and J 0 bases short, with 10 bases between. For the CDR3, the DNA is TGTGCCAGCAGCTTACGTCGGCAGTTGAACACTGAAGCTTTCTTT. Amino acids: CASSLRRQLNTEAFF.

The chain links TRBV29-1 to TRBJ2-2, with D tentatively TRBD2 (5 bases). The CDR3 sequence is 12 residues long. Trimming cost V 5 bases and J 5 bases, with 9 bases left between them. Germline CDR1 is SQVTM and CDR2 is ANQGSEA. The CDR3 nucleotides read TGCAGCGTTCGGGGTTTGACCGGGGAGCTGTTTTTT. Its translation: CSVRGLTGELFF.

The chain combines TRBV7-2 with TRBJ1-2; TRBD1 aligns across 7 bases. Germline CDR1 and CDR2: SGHTA and FQGNSA. V lost 5 bases, J lost 4 bases, and 7 bases stayed unmatched. This CDR3 region has 14 residues. The DNA for the CDR3 is TGTGCCAGCAGCCCCGGGACAGCCGCCTATGGCTACACCTTC. It yields the protein CASSPGTAAYGYTF.

This clonotype was observed a few times. The gene calls are TRBV29-1 and TRBJ1-1, with 10 bases that match TRBD1. V was clipped by 3 bases and J by 4 bases; unmatched bases: 5. Germline CDR1 SQVTM, CDR2 ANQGSEA. This CDR3 is built from 14 residues. In DNA form, the CDR3 reads TGCAGCGTTGACGGGACAGGGGCGGGCACTGAAGCTTTCTTT. Protein sequence: CSVDGTGAGTEAFF.

This clonotype has a count of ten or more. This chain uses TRBV3-1 with TRBJ1-1, with D possibly matching TRBD1 (5 bases). This CDR3 region has 16 residues. CDR1 is LGHDT, CDR2 YNNKEL, per germline (reference sequence). Trimming shortened V by 2 bases and J by 2 bases, and 15 bases separated the two germline ends. CDR3 nucleotides: TGTGCCAGCAGCCAACGTGGGGCTGGGGTAAACACTGAAGCTTTCTTT. Translation gives CASSQRGAGVNTEAFF. Supplemented by reference TRBV3-1 and TRBJ1-1, the full variable domain reads DTAVSQTPKYLVTQMGNDKSIKCEQNLGHDTMYWYKQDSKKFLKIMFSYNNKELIINETVPNRFSPKSPDKAHLNLHINSLELGDSAVYFCASSQRGAGVNTEAFFGQGTRLTVV.

This chain joins TRBV7-9 and TRBJ1-5; 9 bases match TRBD1. Germline values: CDR1 SEHNR, CDR2 FQNEAQ (reference sequence). The CDR3 covers 16 residues. Germline trimming cut 8 bases from V and 6 bases from J; bases unmatched to any gene: 14. CDR3 nucleotides: TGTGCCAGCCCCTCGGACAGGGGTAAAAAAGGTCAGCCCCAGCATTTT. Protein: CASPSDRGKKGQPQHF.

The table lists this clonotype with a few counts. CDR3 bases: TGTGCCAGCAGCTCGGACAGGGGCGGCGTTGAAAAACTGTTTTTT. It specifies CASSSDRGGVEKLFF. J is TRBJ1-4 and V is TRBV7-9; 9 bases fit TRBD1. CDR1 SEHNR and CDR2 FQNEAQ come from the germline V gene (reference sequence). This CDR3 is built from 15 residues. Unmatched junction bases numbered 7, after V lost 4 bases and J lost 7 bases.

Ten or more counts support this clonotype. The V call is TRBV2, the J call TRBJ2-7, with D unresolved. This CDR3 spans 14 amino acids. Trimming shortened V by 6 bases and J by 3 bases, and 15 bases separated the two germline ends. CDR1 is SNHLY, CDR2 FYNNEI, per germline. CDR3 nucleotide sequence: TGTGCCAGCAGAGCCGACGGACGTGGCTACGAGCAGTACTTC. Its protein is CASRADGRGYEQYF.

V and J are TRBV9 and TRBJ1-1; a possible D gene is TRBD1 (6 bases). Per the germline V gene, CDR1 is SGDLS and CDR2 is YYNGEE. The ends were cut back, 4 bases at V and 8 bases at J, with 18 bases in the middle. The CDR3 is 14 residues long. In DNA form, the CDR3 reads TGTGCCAGCAGCCCCGATGAAGGACAGAAAGAAGCTTTCTTT. Encoded protein: CASSPDEGQKEAFF.

Only a few counts were recorded for this clonotype. The chain uses TRBV6-1 and TRBJ2-1; D gene uncertain. Germline lookup yields CDR1 MNHNS and CDR2 SASEGT. V dropped 6 bases and J dropped 14 bases, with 20 bases sitting between them. CDR3 length equals 13 residues. Here the CDR3 DNA reads TGTGCCAGCAGACCTTCCTCCTCGGGTTGGGAGTTCTTC. Translation: CASRPSSSGWEFF.

This clonotype was seen repeatedly, ten times or more. The chain uses TRBV28 and TRBJ2-1, with D tentatively TRBD2 (6 bases). CDR1 is MDHEN and CDR2 is SYDVKM in the germline V gene. V lost 8 bases and J lost 8, with 10 bases in between. The CDR3 is made up of 11 amino acids. The CDR3 bases are TGTGCCAGCGCTAGCGTCCATGAGCAGTTCTTC. Amino acid sequence: CASASVHEQFF.

This clonotype was found many times. This chain joins TRBV18 and TRBJ2-3, with D possibly being TRBD1 or TRBD2 (5 bases each). Trimming took 6 bases from V and 3 from J, leaving 10 bases between them. The CDR3 is 13 residues long. Germline-derived CDR1 and CDR2 are KGHSH and LQKENI. The chain's CDR3 is CASSRDGTDTQYF. The CDR3 DNA reads as TGTGCCAGCTCCCGGGACGGTACAGATACGCAGTATTTT.

This clonotype was observed at least ten times. V usage is TRBV6-1 and J usage is TRBJ2-1; the D gene is possibly TRBD1 (6 bases). V was clipped by 7 bases and J by 8 bases, with 18 bases between them. The CDR3 runs to 14 residues. CDR1 is MNHNS, CDR2 SASEGT, per germline. The CDR3 DNA is TGTGCCAGCACTCCACAGGGTACCTTCCATGAGCAGTTCTTC. This translates into CASTPQGTFHEQFF.

The gene calls are TRBV4-1 and TRBJ2-2; TRBD1 matches at 12 bases. The CDR3 is 18 amino acids. Losses at the gene ends were 2 bases for V and 7 bases for J; bases not matched to a gene: 11. The germline V gene encodes CDR1 MGHRA and CDR2 YSYEKL. The CDR3 here is CASSQQRLGQGAGGELFF. For the CDR3, the DNA is TGCGCCAGCAGCCAACAAAGGCTGGGACAGGGGGCTGGCGGGGAGCTGTTTTTT.